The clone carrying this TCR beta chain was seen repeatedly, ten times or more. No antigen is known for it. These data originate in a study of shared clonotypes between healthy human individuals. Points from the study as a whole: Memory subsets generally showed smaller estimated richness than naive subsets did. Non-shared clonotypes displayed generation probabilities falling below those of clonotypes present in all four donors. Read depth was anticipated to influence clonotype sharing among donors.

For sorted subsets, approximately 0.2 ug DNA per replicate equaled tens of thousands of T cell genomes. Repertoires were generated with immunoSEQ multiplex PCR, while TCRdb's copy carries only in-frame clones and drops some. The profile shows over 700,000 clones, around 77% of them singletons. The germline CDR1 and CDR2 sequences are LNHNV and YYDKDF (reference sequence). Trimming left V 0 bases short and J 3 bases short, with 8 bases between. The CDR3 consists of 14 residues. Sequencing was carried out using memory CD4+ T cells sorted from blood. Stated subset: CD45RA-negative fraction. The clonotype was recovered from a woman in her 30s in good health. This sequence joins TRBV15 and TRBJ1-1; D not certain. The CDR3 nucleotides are TGTGCCACCAGCAGAGATGAAAGACACACTGAAGCTTTCTTT. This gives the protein CATSRDERHTEAFF.